The 23 T cell receptor beta chains below were found in one sample sequenced in a study of OX40 agonist ivuxolimab in advanced cancers. The receptor library was made with the immunoSEQ multiplex PCR assay. TCRdb mirrors the immuneACCESS table, restricted to in-frame sequences. Some clones are absent from its copies; in checked studies, under half trace to an unresolved V gene, and the reason for the others is unknown. In all, the sample holds some 83,000 clones, and around 86% of those were seen once. The leading ten clones occupy approximately 0.76% of the sample. The specimen comprised CD4+ or CD8+ T cells sorted from blood, sampled in a trial of the OX40 agonist ivuxolimab. The receptors here all came from an adult with an advanced solid tumor such as melanoma, head and neck, liver or kidney cancer.

The J gene is TRBJ1-1, the V gene TRBV28, with D possibly matching TRBD1 (5 bases). Germline V lookup: CDR1 MDHEN, CDR2 SYDVKM. This CDR3 spans 15 amino acids. Trimming pared 6 bases from V and 0 bases from J, leaving 14 bases between. The CDR3 region has the DNA TGTGCCAGCAGCGAGGCAGGGAATTTGAACACTGAAGCTTTCTTT. Residues: CASSEAGNLNTEAFF.

In this sample, this clone turned up a few times. This chain joins TRBV29-1 and TRBJ2-1; no definite D call. The V and J ends lost 0 bases and 8 bases respectively, with 11 bases between them. The germline V gene has CDR1 SQVTM and CDR2 ANQGSEA. The CDR3 length is 13 residues. As DNA, the CDR3 is TGCAGCGTTGAAGAGGATACGTTCGATGAGCAGTTCTTC. As protein: CSVEEDTFDEQFF.

The rearrangement links TRBV28 to TRBJ1-4; D uncertain. V gave up 7 bases and J gave up 7 bases, with 19 bases separating them. Germline V CDR1 and CDR2: MDHEN, SYDVKM. The CDR3 has 15 amino acids. In DNA form, the CDR3 reads TGTGCCAGCACCGAAATGTTGGGTGGAGGTGAAAAACTGTTTTTT. Protein: CASTEMLGGGEKLFF. The variable domain in full, completed from reference TRBV28 and TRBJ1-4, reads DVKVTQSSRYLVKRTGEKVFLECVQDMDHENMFWYRQDPGLGLRLIYFSYDVKMKEKGDIPEGYSVSREKKERFSLILESASTNQTSMYLCASTEMLGGGEKLFFGSGTQLSVL.

The rearrangement uses TRBV10-3 and TRBJ2-3, with 8 bases identical to TRBD2. The CDR3 is made up of 14 amino acids. Germline V gene sequence: CDR1 ENHRY, CDR2 SYGVKD. The junction had 6 bases not matched to a gene; V was cut back by 8 bases and J by 2 bases. The CDR3 nucleotides read TGTGCCATCGGAGCGGGGGACCTCACAGATACGCAGTATTTT. Protein: CAIGAGDLTDTQYF.

The CDR3 DNA follows: TGTGCCAGCAGCTTTGGAAATGCCTTTGAGCAGTTCTTC. Amino acids: CASSFGNAFEQFF. The rearrangement joins TRBV7-2 to TRBJ2-1, with D unresolved. V was pared by 3 bases and J by 9 bases, with 12 bases between. Germline CDR1 is SGHTA and CDR2 is FQGNSA. The CDR3 runs to 13 residues.

V usage is TRBV5-1 and J usage is TRBJ2-7, with D perhaps given as TRBD1 or TRBD2 (5 bases each). The CDR3 contains 14 residues. Trimming left V 7 bases short and J 4 bases short, with 18 bases between. Germline CDR1 is SGHRS and CDR2 is YFSETQ. The CDR3 DNA follows: TGCGCCAGCGGGATAGGTGGGGGTATATACGAGCAGTACTTC. Amino acids: CASGIGGGIYEQYF. Drawing the rest from reference TRBV5-1 and TRBJ2-7, the complete variable domain is KAGVTQTPRYLIKTRGQQVTLSCSPISGHRSVSWYQQTPGQGLQFLFEYFSETQRNKGNFPGRFSGRQFSNSRSEMNVSTLELGDSALYLCASGIGGGIYEQYFGPGTRLTVT.

The genes are TRBV5-1 and TRBJ1-1, with a possible D match to TRBD1 (5 bases). V lost 4 bases, J lost 1 base, and 8 bases lay in between. CDR1 SGHRS and CDR2 YFSETQ come from the germline V gene. There are 13 residues in the CDR3. The CDR3 DNA is TGCGCCAGCAGCAGAACAGGGAACACTGAAGCTTTCTTT. Its protein is CASSRTGNTEAFF. The whole variable domain, remainder taken from reference TRBV5-1 and TRBJ1-1, is KAGVTQTPRYLIKTRGQQVTLSCSPISGHRSVSWYQQTPGQGLQFLFEYFSETQRNKGNFPGRFSGRQFSNSRSEMNVSTLELGDSALYLCASSRTGNTEAFFGQGTRLTVV.

The V and J genes are TRBV5-6 and TRBJ2-3; D is perhaps TRBD1 or TRBD2 (6 bases each). The CDR3 sequence is 16 residues long. The V end was cut by 4 bases, the J end by 4 bases, with 19 bases between. Germline V gene lookup returns CDR1 SGHDT and CDR2 YYEEEE. The CDR3 loop is CASSTEVGGNADTQYF. CDR3 nucleotide sequence: TGTGCCAGCAGCACCGAGGTAGGGGGGAACGCAGATACGCAGTATTTT.

The rearrangement uses TRBV19 and TRBJ1-2, with D unclear. CDR3 size: 14 residues. Germline CDR1 reads LNHDA; CDR2 reads SQIVND (reference sequence). V was trimmed by 7 bases and J by 0 bases, leaving 12 bases between them. The CDR3 region has the DNA TGTGCCAGTAAGAGTAGGGAGGCTAACTATGGCTACACCTTC. This encodes CASKSREANYGYTF. The variable domain in full, completed from reference TRBV19 and TRBJ1-2, reads DGGITQSPKYLFRKEGQNVTLSCEQNLNHDAMYWYRQDPGQGLRLIYYSQIVNDFQKGDIAEGYSVSREKKESFPLTVTSAQKNPTAFYLCASKSREANYGYTFGSGTRLTVV.

This clone was counted once. The rearrangement uses TRBV28 and TRBJ1-4; D perhaps matches TRBD1 (6 bases). The germline V gene encodes CDR1 MDHEN and CDR2 SYDVKM. The CDR3 sequence is 16 residues long. V shed 3 bases and J shed 5 bases, with 16 bases lying between them. Written as DNA, the CDR3 is TGTGCCAGCAGTTTGCGTCTTGGGGGCTCGAATGAAAAACTGTTTTTT. Translation: CASSLRLGGSNEKLFF.

V usage is TRBV2 and J usage is TRBJ2-1; D not certain. The CDR3 length is 13 residues. V lost 7 bases and J 4 bases, leaving 11 bases between the germline ends. Germline V lookup: CDR1 SNHLY, CDR2 FYNNEI. The DNA of the CDR3 is TGTGCCAGCACGGAAGGCCCTTACAATGAGCAGTTCTTC. Protein product: CASTEGPYNEQFF.

The rearrangement links TRBV19 to TRBJ2-7, with 10 bases matching TRBD1. Germline V gene lookup returns CDR1 LNHDA and CDR2 SQIVND (reference sequence). There are 13 residues in the CDR3. After removal of 6 bases from V and 3 bases from J, the junction contained 2 bases not matched to a gene. CDR3: CASSRTGGYEQYF. In DNA form, the CDR3 reads TGTGCCAGTAGCCGGACAGGGGGCTACGAGCAGTACTTC.

This clone is a singleton in its sample. The chain links TRBV5-5 to TRBJ2-3; possibly TRBD1 for D (6 bases). The V gene's germline CDR1 is SGHKS and CDR2 YYEKEE (reference sequence). V lost 1 base and J lost 6, with 9 bases in between. The CDR3 is 13 residues long. The CDR3 nucleotides read TGTGCCAGCAGCTTGACAGGGACGGATACGCAGTATTTT. This gives the protein CASSLTGTDTQYF. Full variable domain (rest looked up from reference TRBV5-5 and TRBJ2-3): DAGVTQSPTHLIKTRGQQVTLRCSPISGHKSVSWYQQVLGQGPQFIFQYYEKEERGRGNFPDRFSARQFPNYSSELNVNALLLGDSALYLCASSLTGTDTQYFGPGTRLTVL.

The chain carries TRBV7-3 and TRBJ2-3; a possible D gene is TRBD2 (6 bases). Between the trimmed V and J ends, which lost 3 bases and 2 bases, there was a span of 9 bases. Germline V CDR1 and CDR2: SGHTA, FQGTGA. The CDR3 runs 14 residues. The DNA for the CDR3 is TGTGCCAGCAGCTTCCGGACTACCACAGATACGCAGTATTTT. Translating it yields CASSFRTTTDTQYF.

This chain links TRBV30 with TRBJ1-5; perhaps TRBD1 as D (6 bases). The V end lost 2 bases, the J end lost 0 bases, and 17 bases lay between the germline ends. The germline V gene has CDR1 GTSNPN and CDR2 SVGIG (reference sequence). The CDR3 extends over 17 amino acids. CDR3 bases: TGTGCCTGGAGTCCCCCGGGACAACTATATAGCAATCAGCCCCAGCATTTT. This gives the protein CAWSPPGQLYSNQPQHF.

V usage is TRBV19 and J usage is TRBJ2-7, with D possibly matching TRBD2 (5 bases). V lost 4 bases, J lost 1 base, and 14 bases lay in between. This CDR3 has 15 residues. From germline, CDR1 is LNHDA and CDR2 SQIVND (reference sequence). The CDR3, as DNA: TGTGCCAGTAGTAGGGGAGCGCCAGGATCCTACGAGCAGTACTTC. It translates to CASSRGAPGSYEQYF.

The gene calls are TRBV6-1 and TRBJ1-4, with 10 bases matching TRBD1. The CDR3 has 14 amino acids. The junction had 7 bases not matched to a gene; V was cut back by 7 bases and J by 8 bases. Germline assignment: CDR1 MNHNS and CDR2 SASEGT. CDR3 bases: TGTGCCAGCAATCCGGGACAGGGGAGCGAAAAACTGTTTTTT. Translating gives CASNPGQGSEKLFF.

The CDR3 sequence: CAWNPHTGGYTF. Written as DNA, the CDR3 is TGTGCCTGGAACCCCCATACGGGTGGCTACACCTTC. The chain couples TRBV30 to TRBJ1-2; D is undetermined. The CDR3 length is 12 residues. V dropped 4 bases and J dropped 7 bases, with 13 bases sitting between them. Germline values: CDR1 GTSNPN, CDR2 SVGIG (reference sequence). Based on the CDR3 plus reference TRBV30 and TRBJ1-2, the full variable domain is SQTIHQWPATLVQPVGSPLSLECTVEGTSNPNLYWYRQAAGRGLQLLFYSVGIGQISSEVPQNLSASRPQDRQFILSSKKLLLSDSGFYLCAWNPHTGGYTFGSGTRLTVV.

The V call is TRBV5-4, the J call TRBJ1-1; unclear D gene. Looked up from germline, CDR1 is SGHNT and CDR2 is YYREEE (reference sequence). CDR3 size: 13 residues. V lost 2 bases and J 1 base, leaving 6 bases between the germline ends. The CDR3 sequence: CASSFSQNTEAFF. CDR3 sequence (DNA): TGTGCCAGCAGCTTCTCCCAGAACACTGAAGCTTTCTTT.

The V gene is TRBV7-2, the J gene TRBJ1-2; TRBD1 agrees at 10 bases. The junction had 5 bases not matched to a gene; V was cut back by 5 bases and J by 8 bases. The germline gives CDR1 SGHTA, CDR2 FQGNSA. This CDR3 has 13 amino acids. This chain's CDR3 is CASSPDRGRGYTF. The CDR3 bases are TGTGCCAGCAGCCCCGACAGGGGGCGAGGCTACACCTTC. The complete variable domain, with remaining parts taken from reference TRBV7-2 and TRBJ1-2, reads GAGVSQSPSNKVTEKGKDVELRCDPISGHTALYWYRQSLGQGLEFLIYFQGNSAPDKSGLPSDRFSAERTGGSVSTLTIQRTQQEDSAVYLCASSPDRGRGYTFGSGTRLTVV.

The V and J genes are TRBV10-2 and TRBJ2-7, with D unresolved. CDR1 WSHSY and CDR2 SAAADI come from the germline V gene. The V gene lost 4 bases and the J gene lost 0 bases, with 10 bases spanning the gap. The CDR3 consists of 14 residues. CDR3 amino acids: CASSAGRTSYEQYF. The CDR3 DNA reads TGCGCCAGCAGTGCAGGACGGACCTCCTACGAGCAGTACTTC.

This sequence joins TRBV5-1 and TRBJ2-5; D might be TRBD1 (6 bases). CDR1 SGHRS and CDR2 YFSETQ come from the germline V gene. The CDR3 spans 15 residues. Deletions cut 1 base from V and 4 bases from J, with 14 bases between. CDR3 protein: CASSLRGGQRETQYF. CDR3 coding DNA: TGCGCCAGCAGCTTGCGGGGTGGACAGAGAGAGACCCAGTACTTC.

The CDR3, as DNA: TGTGCCATCAGTGAGTCGAGCGGGGAAGAGACCCAGTACTTC. Residues: CAISESSGEETQYF. The rearrangement uses TRBV10-3 and TRBJ2-5, with 7 positions matching TRBD2. The germline V gene encodes CDR1 ENHRY and CDR2 SYGVKD. The CDR3 has 14 amino acids. V dropped 0 bases and J dropped 3; count of bases not matched to a gene: 1.